The clone carrying this TCR beta chain was seen many times. Antigen unknown. The CDR3 spans 12 residues. Germline V gene lookup returns CDR1 SEHNR and CDR2 FQNEAQ (reference sequence). Trimming removed 7 bases at V and 0 bases at J, with 6 bases between. Genomic DNA provided the template from which TCR beta VDJ and CDR3 profiles were obtained. TCRdb independently ran MiXCR on the reads; one entry per CDR3 protein. The data hold 100,000 to 150,000 distinct CDR3 sequences, with less than 45% observed a single time. This entry comes from a study of CD8+CD57+ T cells in acquired aplastic anemia. Study at large: Sorted CD4+ and CD8+ cells yielded DNA averaging approximately 3 ug. The study obtained about 10.8 million reads on average for CD4+ cells from healthy donors.

Whole-study findings and limits: Overlap between patients and controls comprised about 30 CD8+ CDR3 sequences. The CD8+ Simpson's diversity of patients and controls was not significantly different.

The V gene is TRBV7-9, the J gene TRBJ2-5; no clear D. This TCR was recovered from a human donor in good health, serving as a control. The sample was sorted CD4+, CD8+, or CD8+CD57+ T cells (not recorded which) from PBMCs. CDR3: CASIGYQETQYF. The DNA for the CDR3 is TGTGCCAGCATCGGGTACCAAGAGACCCAGTACTTC.